This TCR beta chain was profiled in a study of blood T cell repertoires in COVID-19. Study as a whole: Donors in the United States, Italy and Spain gave samples during acute or convalescent COVID-19. Sample material is recorded as cDNA or gDNA derived from T cells, B-cell-depleted T cells, or PBMCs.

Per the original methods: Amplification of reference gene primers was used by the study to estimate nucleated cell counts. Here immunoSEQ multiplex PCR was the method, and the copy in TCRdb shows in-frame clones only, minus some. V, J and clone size were drawn from that table, and D and trimming were deduced from the DNA. The sample contains roughly 100,000 clones, about 72% of which appear only once. The TCR comes from a man aged 60-69 years with active or convalescent COVID-19. Sequenced sample: peripheral blood.

CDR3 protein: CASSHSGTGGSGANVLTF. CDR3 sequence (DNA): TGTGCCAGCAGCCACTCCGGGACAGGGGGCTCTGGGGCCAACGTCCTGACTTTC. The chain is built from TRBV7-2 and TRBJ2-6; 11 nucleotides line up with TRBD1. This CDR3 is 18 amino acids long. Germline V gives CDR1 SGHTA, CDR2 FQGNSA. With V trimmed by 5 bases and J by 0 bases, 6 bases remained unmatched.